The source of this TCR beta chain is a study of blood T cell repertoires in COVID-19. This table comes from immunoSEQ multiplex PCR, and its TCRdb copy is limited to in-frame clones, with some not included. Found here are about 270,000 clones, 81% of them singletons; the top ten hold around 2.9%. The germline V and J ends were trimmed by 2 bases and 3 bases, with 19 bases remaining between them. This CDR3 is built from 17 residues. CDR1 and CDR2 from the germline V gene are SGDLS and YYNGEE. V and J are TRBV9 and TRBJ2-3; D gene ambiguous. The sequenced material came from peripheral blood. This sequence was found in a woman aged 55-70 years with active or convalescent COVID-19. DNA for the CDR3: TGTGCCAGCAGCGTTGATGACTTCCGGTGGAGTACAGATACGCAGTATTTT. Amino acid sequence: CASSVDDFRWSTDTQYF.